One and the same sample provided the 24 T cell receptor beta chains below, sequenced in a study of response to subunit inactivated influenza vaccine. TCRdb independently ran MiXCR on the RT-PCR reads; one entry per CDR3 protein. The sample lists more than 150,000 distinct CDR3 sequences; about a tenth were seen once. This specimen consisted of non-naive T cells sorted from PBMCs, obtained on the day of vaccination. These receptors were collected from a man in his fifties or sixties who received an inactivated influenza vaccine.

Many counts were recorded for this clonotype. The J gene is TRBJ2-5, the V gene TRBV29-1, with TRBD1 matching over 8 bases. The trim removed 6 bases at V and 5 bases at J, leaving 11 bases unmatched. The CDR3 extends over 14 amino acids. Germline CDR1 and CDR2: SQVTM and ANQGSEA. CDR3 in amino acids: CSVAGTGETETQYF. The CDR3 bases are TGCAGCGTAGCTGGGACAGGAGAAACGGAGACCCAGTACTTC. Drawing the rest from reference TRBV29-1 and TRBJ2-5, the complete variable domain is SAVISQKPSRDICQRGTSLTIQCQVDSQVTMMFWYRQQPGQSLTLIATANQGSEATYESGFVIDKFPISRPNLTFSTLTVSNMSPEDSSIYLCSVAGTGETETQYFGPGTRLLVL.

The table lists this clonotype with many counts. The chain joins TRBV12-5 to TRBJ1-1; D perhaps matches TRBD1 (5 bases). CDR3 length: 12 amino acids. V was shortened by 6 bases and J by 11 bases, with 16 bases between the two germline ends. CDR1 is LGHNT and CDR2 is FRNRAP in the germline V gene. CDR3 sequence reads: CASGGDGNWAFF. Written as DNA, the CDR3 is TGTGCTAGTGGGGGGGACGGAAACTGGGCTTTCTTT.

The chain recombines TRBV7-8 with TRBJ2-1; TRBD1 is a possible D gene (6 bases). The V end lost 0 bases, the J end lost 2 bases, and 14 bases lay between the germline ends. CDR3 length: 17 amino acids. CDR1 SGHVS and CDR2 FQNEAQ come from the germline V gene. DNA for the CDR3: TGTGCCAGCAGCTTAGCGGGGGCAGGGGCCACCTACAATGAGCAGTTCTTC. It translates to CASSLAGAGATYNEQFF. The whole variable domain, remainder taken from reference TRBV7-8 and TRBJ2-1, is GAGVSQSPRYKVAKRGQDVALRCDPISGHVSLFWYQQALGQGPEFLTYFQNEAQLDKSGLPSDRFFAERPEGSVSTLKIQRTQQEDSAVYLCASSLAGAGATYNEQFFGPGTRLTVL.

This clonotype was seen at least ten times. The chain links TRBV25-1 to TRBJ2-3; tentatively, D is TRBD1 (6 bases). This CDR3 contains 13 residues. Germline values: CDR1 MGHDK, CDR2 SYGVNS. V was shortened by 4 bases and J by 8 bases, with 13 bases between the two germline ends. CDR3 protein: CASSVGQGITQYF. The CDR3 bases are TGTGCCAGCAGTGTGGGACAAGGGATTACGCAGTATTTT.

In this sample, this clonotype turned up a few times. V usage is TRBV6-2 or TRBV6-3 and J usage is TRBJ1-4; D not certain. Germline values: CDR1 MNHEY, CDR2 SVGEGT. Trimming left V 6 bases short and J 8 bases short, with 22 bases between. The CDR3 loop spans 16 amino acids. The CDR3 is CASSPTRRTVTEKLFF. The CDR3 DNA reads TGTGCCAGCAGCCCTACTCGACGGACGGTGACGGAAAAACTGTTTTTT.

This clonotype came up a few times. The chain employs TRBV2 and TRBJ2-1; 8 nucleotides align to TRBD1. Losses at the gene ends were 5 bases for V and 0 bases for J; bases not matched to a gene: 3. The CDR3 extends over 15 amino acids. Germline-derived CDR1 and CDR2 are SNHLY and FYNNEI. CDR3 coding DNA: TGTGCCAGCAGTCGGGACAGGAGCTCCTACAATGAGCAGTTCTTC. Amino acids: CASSRDRSSYNEQFF.

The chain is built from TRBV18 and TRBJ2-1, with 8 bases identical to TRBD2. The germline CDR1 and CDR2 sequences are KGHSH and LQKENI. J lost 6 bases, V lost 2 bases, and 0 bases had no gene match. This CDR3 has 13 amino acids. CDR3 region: CASSPGTSNEQFF. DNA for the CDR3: TGTGCCAGCTCACCAGGGACTAGCAATGAGCAGTTCTTC.

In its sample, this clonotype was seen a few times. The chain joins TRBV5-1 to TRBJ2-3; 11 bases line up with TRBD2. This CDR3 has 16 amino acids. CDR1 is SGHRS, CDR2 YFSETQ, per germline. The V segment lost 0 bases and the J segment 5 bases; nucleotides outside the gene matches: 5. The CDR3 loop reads CASSLAPTSGEDTQYF. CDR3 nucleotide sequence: TGCGCCAGCAGCTTGGCCCCGACTAGCGGGGAAGATACGCAGTATTTT.

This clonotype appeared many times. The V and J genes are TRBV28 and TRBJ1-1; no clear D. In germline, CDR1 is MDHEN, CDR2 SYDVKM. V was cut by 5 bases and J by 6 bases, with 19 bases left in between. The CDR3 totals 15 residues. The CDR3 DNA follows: TGTGCCAGCAGTCCCACCATGGTCACGAGTTCTGAAGCTTTCTTT. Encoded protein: CASSPTMVTSSEAFF.

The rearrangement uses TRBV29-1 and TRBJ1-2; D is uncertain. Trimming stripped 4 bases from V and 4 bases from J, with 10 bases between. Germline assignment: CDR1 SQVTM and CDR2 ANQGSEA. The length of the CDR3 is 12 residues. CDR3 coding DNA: TGCAGCGTTGGCGGACGAGGCTATGGCTACACCTTC. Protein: CSVGGRGYGYTF.

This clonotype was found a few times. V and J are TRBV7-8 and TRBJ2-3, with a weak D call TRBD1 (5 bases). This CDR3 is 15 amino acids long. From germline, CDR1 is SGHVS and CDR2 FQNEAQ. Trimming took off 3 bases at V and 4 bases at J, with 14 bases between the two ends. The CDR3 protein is CASSLGQGLADTQYF. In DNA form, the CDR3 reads TGTGCCAGCAGCTTGGGGCAGGGTCTCGCAGATACGCAGTATTTT.

The CDR3 DNA is TGTGCCAGCAGCTTAGCGGGACAGGGGTATAGCACCATATATTTT. This translates into CASSLAGQGYSTIYF. V and J are TRBV7-6 and TRBJ1-3, with 10 bases fitting TRBD1. Germline assignment: CDR1 SGHVS and CDR2 FNYEAQ. J lost 9 bases, V lost 0 bases, and 5 bases had no gene match. The CDR3 is 15 residues long.

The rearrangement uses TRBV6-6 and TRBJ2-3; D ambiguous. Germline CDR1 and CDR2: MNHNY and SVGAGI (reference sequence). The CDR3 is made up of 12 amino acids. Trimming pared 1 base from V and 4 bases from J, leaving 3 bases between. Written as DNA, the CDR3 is TGTGCCAGCAGTTACTTAGCAGATACGCAGTATTTT. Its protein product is CASSYLADTQYF.

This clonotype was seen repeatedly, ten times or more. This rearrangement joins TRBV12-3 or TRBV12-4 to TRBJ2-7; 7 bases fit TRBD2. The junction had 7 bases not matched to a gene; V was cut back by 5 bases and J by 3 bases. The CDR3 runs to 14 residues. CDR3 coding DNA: TGTGCCAGCAGTACAAACCGGGGGGACTACGAGCAGTACTTC. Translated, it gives CASSTNRGDYEQYF.

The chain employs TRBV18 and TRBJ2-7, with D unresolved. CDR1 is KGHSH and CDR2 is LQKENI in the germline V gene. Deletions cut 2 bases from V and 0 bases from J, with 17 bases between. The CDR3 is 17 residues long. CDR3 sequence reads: CASSPFLGRTGSYEQYF. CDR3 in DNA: TGTGCCAGCTCACCATTCTTAGGCCGCACGGGCTCCTACGAGCAGTACTTC.

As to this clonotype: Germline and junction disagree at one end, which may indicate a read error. Here the CDR3 reads CPSSLDDSGANVLTF. The DNA for the CDR3 is TGCCCCAGCAGCTTGGATGACTCTGGGGCCAACGTCCTGACTTTC. The V call is TRBV5-1, the J call TRBJ2-6; D remains ambiguous. The V gene's germline CDR1 is SGHRS and CDR2 YFSETQ. The CDR3 contains 15 residues.

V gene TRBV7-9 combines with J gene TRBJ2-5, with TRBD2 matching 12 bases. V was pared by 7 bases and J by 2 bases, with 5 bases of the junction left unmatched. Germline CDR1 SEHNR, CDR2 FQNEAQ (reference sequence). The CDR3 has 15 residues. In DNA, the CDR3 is TGTGCCAGCACTCTAGCGGGGGGGACACAAGAGACCCAGTACTTC. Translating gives CASTLAGGTQETQYF. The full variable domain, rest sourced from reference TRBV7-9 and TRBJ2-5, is DTGVSQNPRHKITKRGQNVTFRCDPISEHNRLYWYRQTLGQGPEFLTYFQNEAQLEKSRLLSDRFSAERPKGSFSTLEIQRTEQGDSAMYLCASTLAGGTQETQYFGPGTRLLVL.

The CDR3 DNA reads as TGTGCCAGCAGCTTGGGGATTGGTCAGGGCGAGACTGAAGCTTTCTTT. Protein sequence: CASSLGIGQGETEAFF. The rearrangement joins TRBV5-5 to TRBJ1-1, with a possible D match to TRBD1 (5 bases). CDR3 length: 16 residues. Trimming took off 0 bases at V and 5 bases at J, with 17 bases between the two ends. Germline V gene lookup returns CDR1 SGHKS and CDR2 YYEKEE (reference sequence).

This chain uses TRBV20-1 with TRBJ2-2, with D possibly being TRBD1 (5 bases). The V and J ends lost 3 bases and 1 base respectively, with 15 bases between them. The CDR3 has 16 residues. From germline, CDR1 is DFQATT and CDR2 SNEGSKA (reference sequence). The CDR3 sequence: CSARPSNRGNTGELFF. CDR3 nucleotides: TGCAGTGCTAGGCCCTCTAATAGGGGGAACACCGGGGAGCTGTTTTTT.

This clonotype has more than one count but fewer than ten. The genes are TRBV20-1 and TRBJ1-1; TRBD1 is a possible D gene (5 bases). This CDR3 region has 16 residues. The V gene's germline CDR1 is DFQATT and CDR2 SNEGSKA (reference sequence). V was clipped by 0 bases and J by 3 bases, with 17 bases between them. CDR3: CSARDPRAGRDTEAFF. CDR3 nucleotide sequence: TGCAGTGCTAGAGATCCCCGAGCAGGGAGAGACACTGAAGCTTTCTTT.

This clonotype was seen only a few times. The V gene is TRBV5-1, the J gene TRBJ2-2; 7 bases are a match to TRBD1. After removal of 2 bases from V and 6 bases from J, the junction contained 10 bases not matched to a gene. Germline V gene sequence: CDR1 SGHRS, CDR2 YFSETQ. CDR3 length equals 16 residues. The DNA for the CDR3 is TGCGCCAGCAGCTTCACCGGGACAGTCGTTGCCGGGGAGCTGTTTTTT. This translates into CASSFTGTVVAGELFF.

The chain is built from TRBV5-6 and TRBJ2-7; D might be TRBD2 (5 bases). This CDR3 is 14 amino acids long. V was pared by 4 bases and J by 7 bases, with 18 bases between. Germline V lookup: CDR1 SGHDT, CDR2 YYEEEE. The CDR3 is CASSITGVEPEQYF. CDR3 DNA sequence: TGTGCCAGCAGCATTACCGGGGTAGAACCTGAGCAGTACTTC.

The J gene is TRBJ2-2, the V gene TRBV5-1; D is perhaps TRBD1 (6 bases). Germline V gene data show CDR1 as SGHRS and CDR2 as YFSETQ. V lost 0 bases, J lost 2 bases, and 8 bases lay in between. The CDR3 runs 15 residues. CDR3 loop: CASSLEGHNTGELFF. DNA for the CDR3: TGCGCCAGCAGCTTGGAGGGACATAACACCGGGGAGCTGTTTTTT.

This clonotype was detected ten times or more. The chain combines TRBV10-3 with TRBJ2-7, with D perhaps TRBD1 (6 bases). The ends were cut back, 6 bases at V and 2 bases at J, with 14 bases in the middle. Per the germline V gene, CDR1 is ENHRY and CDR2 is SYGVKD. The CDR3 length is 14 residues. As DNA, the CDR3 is TGTGCCATCAGGTCCGACAGGTTAACCTACGAGCAGTACTTC. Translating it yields CAIRSDRLTYEQYF.